This T cell receptor beta chain was documented in a study of T cell changes during pregnancy in multiple sclerosis. The CDR3 spans 16 residues. Germline lookup yields CDR1 SGHTA and CDR2 FQGNSA. The V and J ends lost 5 bases and 4 bases, in that order; junction bases with no gene match: 10. Some clones are missing from TCRdb's copy, which holds only in-frame ones; the method was immunoSEQ multiplex PCR. The data contain under 95,000 clones, about 93% of them singletons. This rearrangement joins TRBV7-2 to TRBJ1-2, with 10 nucleotides matching TRBD1. The starting material was CD4+ T cells from peripheral blood mononuclear cells, obtained before pregnancy. This clonotype was sampled from a female donor with multiple sclerosis, enrolled in a pregnancy study. CDR3 loop: CASSKGSGTGVYGYTF. The CDR3 DNA sequence: TGTGCCAGCAGCAAGGGGTCCGGGACAGGGGTCTATGGCTACACCTTC.